The clone carrying this TCR beta chain was counted only a few times. Single cDNA molecules in the library carried unique molecular identifiers attached during preparation. TCRdb re-called the RACE reads through MiXCR, storing one row per CDR3 protein. The table shows around 360,000 distinct CDR3 sequences, with about 6% occurring only once. These data come from a study of human T cells and chemical hapten exposure. Study as a whole: Patients had diphenylcyclopropenone applied to the scalp weekly throughout the approximately 25-week study.

The V gene lost 7 bases and the J gene lost 3 bases, with 12 bases spanning the gap. The CDR3 length is 14 residues. Germline-derived CDR1 and CDR2 are MNHNS and SASEGT. Described time point: patch test 2, 6 weeks after DPC sensitization. Treatment denoted: therapeutic diphenylcyclopropenone sensitization with weekly scalp DPC. Participating donors were patients with alopecia, aged 18 to 70 years, considered appropriate candidates for DPC. Researchers extracted total RNA from unfractionated whole blood. The gene calls are TRBV6-1 and TRBJ1-4, with D perhaps TRBD1 (6 bases). This receptor was obtained from a woman younger than 30 with alopecia areata. Some clones in this sample may be carry-over from other donors' samples. The sequencing here drew on whole blood, taken in connection with sensitization to the hapten diphenylcyclopropenone (DPC). The CDR3 loop reads CASIQGSANEKLFF. CDR3 nucleotide sequence: TGTGCCAGCATTCAGGGGAGTGCTAATGAAAAACTGTTTTTT.